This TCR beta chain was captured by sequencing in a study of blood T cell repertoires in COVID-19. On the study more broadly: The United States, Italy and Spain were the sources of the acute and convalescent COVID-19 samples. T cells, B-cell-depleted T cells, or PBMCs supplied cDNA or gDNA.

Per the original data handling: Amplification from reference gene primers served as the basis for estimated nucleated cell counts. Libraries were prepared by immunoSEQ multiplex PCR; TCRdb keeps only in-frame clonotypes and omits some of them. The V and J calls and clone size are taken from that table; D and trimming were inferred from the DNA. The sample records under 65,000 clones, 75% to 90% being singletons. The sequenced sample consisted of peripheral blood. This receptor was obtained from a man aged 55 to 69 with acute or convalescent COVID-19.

The chain's CDR3 is CASSTSSGGPYEQYF. In DNA form, the CDR3 reads TGTGCCAGCAGCACATCTAGCGGGGGCCCTTACGAGCAGTACTTC. This rearrangement joins TRBV9 to TRBJ2-7; TRBD2 matches at 10 bases. CDR3 length: 15 residues. Trimming cost V 4 bases and J 4 bases; bases outside gene matches: 8. Per germline, CDR1 SGDLS and CDR2 YYNGEE.